This T cell receptor (beta chain) emerged from a study of shared clonotypes between healthy human individuals. Whole-study context: A few men and a couple of women, aged 18 to 49, were donors. Each donor had three CD4 naive, three CD4 memory, two CD8 naive and one CD8 memory plate.

Positive CCR7 selection of CD45RO-negative cells yielded the naive CD8 cells, and terminally differentiated effector memory CD45RA+ cells were excluded. This table comes from immunoSEQ multiplex PCR, and its TCRdb copy is limited to in-frame clones, with some not included. The sample gives about 2 million clones, less than 95% of which show up once; approximately 1% is in the top ten. Turning to this clone: Its matching antigen is unknown.

Overall study results and limits: Among non-shared clonotypes, generation probabilities were lower than among those shared by all four donors.

The length of the CDR3 is 15 residues. Germline trimming cut 7 bases from V and 5 bases from J; bases unmatched to any gene: 8. Germline loops: CDR1 SEHNR, CDR2 FQNEAQ (reference sequence). This sequence joins TRBV7-9 and TRBJ2-5; 12 positions agree with TRBD2. The TCR comes from a man aged 18 to 29 in good health. Sequencing was carried out using naive CD8+ T cells sorted from blood. The CDR3 region has the DNA TGTGCCAGCACCCTAGCGGGAGGGCCTGGGGAGACCCAGTACTTC. Its protein is CASTLAGGPGETQYF.